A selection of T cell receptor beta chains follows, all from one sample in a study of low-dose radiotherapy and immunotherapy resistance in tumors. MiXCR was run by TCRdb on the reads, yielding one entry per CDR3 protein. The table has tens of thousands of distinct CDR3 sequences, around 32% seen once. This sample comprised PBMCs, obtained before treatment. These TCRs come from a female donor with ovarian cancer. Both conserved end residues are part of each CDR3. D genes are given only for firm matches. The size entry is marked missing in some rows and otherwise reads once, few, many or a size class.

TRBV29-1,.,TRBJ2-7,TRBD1,CSVSDRDQYF,TGCAGCGTGAGTGACAGGGATCAGTACTTC
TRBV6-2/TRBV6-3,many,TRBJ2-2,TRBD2,CASSYASGGNTGELFF,TGTGCCAGCAGTTACGCTAGCGGGGGGAACACCGGGGAGCTGTTTTTT
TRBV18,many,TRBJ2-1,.,CASSGGAGAYNEQFF,TGTGCCAGCTCAGGGGGCGCGGGAGCCTACAATGAGCAGTTCTTC
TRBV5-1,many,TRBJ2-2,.,CASSPSLGPGELFF,TGCGCCAGCAGCCCGAGCCTTGGGCCCGGGGAGCTGTTTTTT
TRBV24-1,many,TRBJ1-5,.,CATAGGSGRNQPQHF,TGTGCCACGGCTGGGGGGTCAGGTCGTAATCAGCCCCAGCATTTT
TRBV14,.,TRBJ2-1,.,CASSRQALDNEQFF,TGTGCCAGCAGCCGACAGGCCCTGGACAATGAGCAGTTCTTC
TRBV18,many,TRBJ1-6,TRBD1,CASSPGTGRSPLHF,TGTGCCAGCTCACCAGGGACAGGGCGGTCACCCCTCCACTTT
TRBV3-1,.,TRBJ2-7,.,CASSQTAGGAYEQYF,TGTGCCAGCAGCCAAACGGCAGGGGGGGCCTACGAGCAGTACTTC
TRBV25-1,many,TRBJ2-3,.,CASSELGRGDTDTQYF,TGTGCCAGCAGTGAATTGGGGCGCGGGGACACAGATACGCAGTATTTT
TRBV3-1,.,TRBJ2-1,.,CASSLTGGEQFF,TGTGCCAGCAGCCTGACCGGCGGTGAGCAGTTCTTC
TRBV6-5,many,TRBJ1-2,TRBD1,CASSKQGRGYGYTF,TGTGCCAGCAGTAAACAGGGGAGGGGTTATGGCTACACCTTC
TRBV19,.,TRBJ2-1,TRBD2,CASSKLAVYNEQFF,TGTGCCAGTAGTAAACTAGCGGTTTACAATGAGCAGTTCTTC
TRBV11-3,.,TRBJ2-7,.,CASNPTPQGTNEQYF,TGTGCCAGCAACCCTACCCCCCAGGGGACCAACGAGCAGTACTTC
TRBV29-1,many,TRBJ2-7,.,CSVEWGDEQYF,TGCAGCGTTGAGTGGGGGGACGAGCAGTACTTC
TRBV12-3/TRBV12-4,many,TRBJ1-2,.,CASSPRGIYGYTF,TGTGCCAGCAGCCCACGCGGAATCTATGGCTACACCTTC
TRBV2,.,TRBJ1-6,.,CAIAEPREGSPLHF,TGTGCCATCGCTGAGCCCAGGGAAGGTTCACCCCTCCACTTT
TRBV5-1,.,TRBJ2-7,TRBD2,CASSFSGRDYEQYF,TGCGCCAGCAGCTTCAGCGGGAGGGACTACGAGCAGTACTTC
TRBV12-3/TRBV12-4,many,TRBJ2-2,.,CASSITGSINTGELFF,TGTGCCAGCAGTATAACCGGGTCCATAAACACCGGGGAGCTGTTTTTT
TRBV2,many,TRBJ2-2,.,CASSLNRATGELFF,TGTGCCAGCAGCCTTAACAGGGCCACCGGGGAGCTGTTTTTT
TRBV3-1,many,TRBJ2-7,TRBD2,CASSQVSSGPYEQYF,TGTGCCAGCAGCCAAGTCTCTAGCGGGCCCTACGAGCAGTACTTC
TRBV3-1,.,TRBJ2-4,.,CASSLKIGFGEDKNIQYF,TGTGCCAGCAGCCTCAAGATCGGATTTGGGGAAGACAAAAACATTCAGTACTTC
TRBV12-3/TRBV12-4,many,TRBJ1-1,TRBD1,CASSLAGQGGMGGDTEAFF,TGTGCCAGCAGTTTAGCCGGACAGGGAGGAATGGGTGGGGACACTGAAGCTTTCTTT
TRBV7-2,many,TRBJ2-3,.,CASSFFTDTQYF,TGTGCCAGCAGCTTTTTCACAGATACGCAGTATTTT
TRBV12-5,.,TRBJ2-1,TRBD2,CASALARGAYYNEQFF,TGTGCTAGTGCCCTAGCGCGGGGGGCTTACTACAATGAGCAGTTCTTC
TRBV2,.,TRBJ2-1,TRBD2,CANSPGGGGEQFF,TGTGCCAACTCACCTGGGGGGGGGGGTGAGCAGTTCTTC
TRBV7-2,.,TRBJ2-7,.,CASSDLVREQYF,TGTGCCAGCAGCGATCTAGTTCGCGAGCAGTACTTC
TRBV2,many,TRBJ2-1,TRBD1,CASSDRRTGQGRFF,TGTGCCAGCAGTGATCGCCGGACAGGGCAGGGTCGGTTCTTC
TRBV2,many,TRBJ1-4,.,CASTGGVTGEKLFF,TGTGCCAGCACTGGGGGGGTGACGGGGGAAAAACTGTTTTTT
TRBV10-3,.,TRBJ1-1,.,CAISNTNTEAFF,TGTGCCATCAGTAATACGAACACTGAAGCTTTCTTT
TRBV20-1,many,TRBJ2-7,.,CSARDKTQQYF,TGCAGTGCTAGAGATAAAACACAGCAGTACTTC
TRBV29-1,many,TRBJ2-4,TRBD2,CSVGTSGRTGIQYF,TGCAGCGTAGGGACTAGCGGGAGAACCGGCATTCAGTACTTC
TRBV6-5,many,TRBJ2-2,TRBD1,CASRSGQGAHTGELFF,TGTGCCAGCAGGAGCGGACAGGGGGCGCACACCGGGGAGCTGTTTTTT
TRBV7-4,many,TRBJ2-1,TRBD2,CASSLSAPGLVSSNEQFF,TGTGCCAGCAGCTTATCGGCCCCGGGACTAGTGTCTTCCAATGAGCAGTTCTTC
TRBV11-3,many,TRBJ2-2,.,CASSDTWGANTGELFF,TGTGCCAGCAGCGATACCTGGGGGGCGAACACCGGGGAGCTGTTTTTT
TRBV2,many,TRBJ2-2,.,CASSFRVTNTGELFF,TGTGCCAGCAGCTTCAGGGTAACGAACACCGGGGAGCTGTTTTTT
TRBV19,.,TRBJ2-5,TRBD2,CASKPSGHQETQYF,TGTGCCAGTAAGCCTAGCGGGCACCAAGAGACCCAGTACTTC
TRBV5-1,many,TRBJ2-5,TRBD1,CASSAGTVVPETQYF,TGCGCCAGCAGTGCCGGGACAGTGGTTCCAGAGACCCAGTACTTC
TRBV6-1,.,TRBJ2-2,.,CASSERLGTGELFF,TGTGCCAGCAGTGAAAGGTTAGGGACCGGGGAGCTGTTTTTT
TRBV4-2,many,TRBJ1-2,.,CASSQDGAGYGYTF,TGTGCCAGCAGCCAAGACGGGGCGGGCTATGGCTACACCTTC
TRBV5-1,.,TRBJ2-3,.,CASRTVGADTQYF,TGCGCCAGCAGGACGGTGGGGGCAGATACGCAGTATTTT
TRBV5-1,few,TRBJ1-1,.,CASSLAGRLDTEAFF,TGCGCCAGCAGCTTGGCCGGCAGGCTGGACACTGAAGCTTTCTTT
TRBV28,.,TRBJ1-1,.,CASSSSPGGNTEAFF,TGTGCCAGCAGTTCGTCCCCGGGGGGGAACACTGAAGCTTTCTTT
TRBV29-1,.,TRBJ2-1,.,CSVEFRAYNEQFF,TGCAGCGTTGAGTTCAGAGCCTACAATGAGCAGTTCTTC
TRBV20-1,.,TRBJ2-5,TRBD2,CSATSPGGTHGAETQYF,TGCAGTGCTACTTCCCCGGGAGGGACGCATGGCGCAGAGACCCAGTACTTC
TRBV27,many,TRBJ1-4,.,CARNRREKLFF,TGTGCCAGAAACAGGAGGGAAAAACTGTTTTTT
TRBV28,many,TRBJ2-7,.,CASSLVGGTSSYEQYF,TGTGCCAGCAGTTTGGTCGGGGGTACCAGCTCCTACGAGCAGTACTTC
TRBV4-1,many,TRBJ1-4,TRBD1,CASSQEMGQVEQKLFF,TGCGCCAGCAGCCAAGAAATGGGACAGGTAGAACAAAAACTGTTTTTT
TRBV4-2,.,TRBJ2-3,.,CASSQGTATDTQYF,TGTGCCAGCAGCCAAGGAACTGCCACAGATACGCAGTATTTT
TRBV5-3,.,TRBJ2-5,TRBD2,CVTTSGTGYQETQYF,TGTGTCACGACTAGCGGGACAGGGTACCAAGAGACCCAGTACTTC
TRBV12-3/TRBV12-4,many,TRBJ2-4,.,CASSLLAGKNIQYF,TGTGCCAGCAGTTTGTTGGCGGGCAAAAACATTCAGTACTTC
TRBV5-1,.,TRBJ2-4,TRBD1,CASSLGQGQDIQYF,TGCGCCAGCAGCCTGGGACAGGGGCAGGACATTCAGTACTTC
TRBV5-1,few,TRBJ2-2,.,CASSSGRLSGELFF,TGCGCCAGCAGCTCTGGGCGTCTATCAGGGGAGCTGTTTTTT
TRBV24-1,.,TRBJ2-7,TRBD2,CATSGFGTSGPWSSYEQYF,TGTGCCACCAGTGGTTTTGGGACTAGCGGTCCCTGGAGCTCCTACGAGCAGTACTTC